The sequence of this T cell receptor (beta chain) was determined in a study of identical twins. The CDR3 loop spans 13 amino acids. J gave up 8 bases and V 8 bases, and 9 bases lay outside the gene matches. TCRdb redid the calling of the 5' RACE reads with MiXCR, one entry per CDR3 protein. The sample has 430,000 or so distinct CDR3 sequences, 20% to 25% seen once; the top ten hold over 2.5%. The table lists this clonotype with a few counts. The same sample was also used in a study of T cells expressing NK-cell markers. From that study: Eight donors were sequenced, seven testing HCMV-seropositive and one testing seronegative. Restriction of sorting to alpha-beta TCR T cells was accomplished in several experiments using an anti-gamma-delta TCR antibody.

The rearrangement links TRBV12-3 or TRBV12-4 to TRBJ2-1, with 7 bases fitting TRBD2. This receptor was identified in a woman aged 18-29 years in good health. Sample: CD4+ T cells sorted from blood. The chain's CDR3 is CASGNAAGDEQFF. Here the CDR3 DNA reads TGTGCCAGCGGGAATGCGGCGGGGGATGAGCAGTTCTTC.